This T cell receptor beta chain was found in a study of T cells after yellow fever vaccination. A single record per CDR3 protein comes from TCRdb applying MiXCR to the 5' RACE reads. The table lists about 220,000 distinct CDR3 sequences, 6.5% to 7.5% of them singletons. As regards this clonotype: The junction shows a germline mismatch at one end, possibly a read error.

This CDR3 is 16 amino acids long. Germline values: CDR1 SSHAT, CDR2 FNYEAQ (reference sequence). The source was CD4+ T cells sorted from PBMCs, collected on the day of the yellow fever booster vaccination. The TCR originated in a man in his thirties or forties who received the YFV17D yellow fever vaccine. The chain has TRBV7-7 and TRBJ2-2, with 7 bases fitting TRBD2. The CDR3 reads CASIASGRQPTTVPFF. The CDR3 nucleotides are TGTGCTAGCATCGCTAGCGGCCGCCAGCCTACCACCGTCCCGTTTTTT.